Below, 14 T cell receptor beta chains from the same sample are listed, as sequenced in a study of PD-1 blockade in classical Hodgkin lymphoma. Generated by immunoSEQ multiplex PCR, the TCRdb table keeps only in-frame clones and is missing some. The data show tens of thousands of clones, about nine tenths seen once. Each patient experienced a relapse that followed autologous stem cell transplantation, and brentuximab vedotin exposure varied. The specimen was peripheral blood mononuclear cells (PBMCs), collected at baseline. These receptors all come from a human donor with classical Hodgkin lymphoma.

This clone occurred a few times. The gene calls are TRBV7-2 and TRBJ2-7; unclear D gene. Looked up from germline, CDR1 is SGHTA and CDR2 is FQGNSA. Trimming took 5 bases from V and 5 from J, leaving 7 bases between them. The CDR3 runs to 11 residues. The CDR3 loop reads CASSPRDEQYF. The CDR3 DNA reads TGTGCCAGCAGCCCCCGGGACGAGCAGTACTTC.

This clone was counted a single time. V is TRBV5-1 and J is TRBJ2-3, with 7 bases identical to TRBD2. J gave up 6 bases and V 0 bases, and 1 base lay outside the gene matches. Germline V gene data show CDR1 as SGHRS and CDR2 as YFSETQ. This CDR3 is built from 13 residues. CDR3 amino acids: CASSLAGGDTQYF. The CDR3 DNA sequence: TGCGCCAGCAGCTTGGCCGGGGGGGATACGCAGTATTTT. Together with reference TRBV5-1 and TRBJ2-3, the CDR3 gives the full variable domain: KAGVTQTPRYLIKTRGQQVTLSCSPISGHRSVSWYQQTPGQGLQFLFEYFSETQRNKGNFPGRFSGRQFSNSRSEMNVSTLELGDSALYLCASSLAGGDTQYFGPGTRLTVL.

This sequence joins TRBV10-3 and TRBJ1-4, with a possible D match to TRBD1 (6 bases). Germline V gives CDR1 ENHRY, CDR2 SYGVKD. This CDR3 spans 15 amino acids. V lost 0 bases to trimming and J lost 8 bases, with 13 bases between them. CDR3 DNA sequence: TGTGCCATCAGTGAGTCTAGGCAGGGGAACGAAAAACTGTTTTTT. Protein product: CAISESRQGNEKLFF.

The chain recombines TRBV9 with TRBJ2-5, with 7 positions matching TRBD2. CDR3 size: 14 residues. V lost 3 bases, J lost 5 bases, and 7 bases stayed unmatched. The germline CDR1 and CDR2 sequences are SGDLS and YYNGEE. CDR3 coding DNA: TGTGCCAGCAGCGGCCTGCCGCGGGGGGAGACCCAGTACTTC. This codes for CASSGLPRGETQYF.

This rearrangement joins TRBV20-1 to TRBJ1-1, with D unclear. In germline, CDR1 is DFQATT, CDR2 SNEGSKA (reference sequence). The V and J ends lost 5 bases and 7 bases respectively, with 8 bases between them. The length of the CDR3 is 10 residues. CDR3 in DNA: TGCAGTGCTCCGGACCGTGAAGCTTTCTTT. This gives the protein CSAPDREAFF.

The V gene is TRBV19, the J gene TRBJ1-5, with D possibly matching TRBD1 (5 bases). Between the trimmed V and J ends, which lost 7 bases and 1 base, there was a span of 11 bases. Germline CDR1 reads LNHDA; CDR2 reads SQIVND (reference sequence). The CDR3 runs to 14 residues. CDR3 sequence: CASKPRGSNQPQHF. The CDR3 coding sequence is TGTGCCAGTAAGCCTAGGGGAAGCAATCAGCCCCAGCATTTT.

The chain recombines TRBV6-1 with TRBJ2-7; weak D call: TRBD2 (6 bases). Deletions cut 1 base from V and 1 base from J, with 14 bases between. The CDR3 runs 16 residues. CDR1 and CDR2 (germline): MNHNS, SASEGT. CDR3 loop: CASSEVGLGGSYEQYF. Written as DNA, the CDR3 is TGTGCCAGCAGTGAAGTCGGCCTCGGAGGGTCCTACGAGCAGTACTTC.

V and J are TRBV18 and TRBJ2-2; D is possibly TRBD1 (5 bases). CDR1 KGHSH and CDR2 LQKENI come from the germline V gene. This CDR3 contains 13 residues. Trimming pared 5 bases from V and 5 bases from J, leaving 9 bases between. CDR3 bases: TGTGCCAGCTCATCCAGGGTTACCGGGGAGCTGTTTTTT. As protein: CASSSRVTGELFF.

There are a few counts of this clone. The chain combines TRBV4-3 with TRBJ2-3, with TRBD2 matching 15 bases. The CDR3 consists of 17 residues. In germline, CDR1 is LGHNA, CDR2 YSLEER. V dropped 2 bases and J dropped 1; count of bases not matched to a gene: 1. CDR3 region: CASSQRTSGGGTDTQYF. As DNA, the CDR3 is TGCGCCAGCAGCCAAAGGACTAGCGGGGGGGGCACAGATACGCAGTATTTT.

The table lists this clone with a few counts. The chain combines TRBV2 with TRBJ1-2, with TRBD1 matching 9 bases. There are 13 residues in the CDR3. The V gene end was trimmed by 6 bases and the J gene end by 4 bases; junction bases not matched to a gene: 3. Germline V gives CDR1 SNHLY, CDR2 FYNNEI. The CDR3 protein is CASSGTGIYGYTF. CDR3 sequence (DNA): TGTGCCAGCAGCGGGACAGGGATCTATGGCTACACCTTC.

About this clone: The sample carries other DNA sequences with the same CDR3. The V and J genes are TRBV19 and TRBJ2-7; the D gene is possibly TRBD1 (5 bases). The V gene's germline CDR1 is LNHDA and CDR2 SQIVND (reference sequence). The ends were cut back, 3 bases at V and 2 bases at J, with 11 bases in the middle. CDR3 size: 14 residues. The CDR3 sequence: CASSISQGPYEQYF. Here the CDR3 DNA reads TGTGCCAGTAGTATTAGCCAGGGTCCCTACGAGCAGTACTTC.

J is TRBJ2-1 and V is TRBV6-1; 11 nucleotides agree with TRBD2. The ends lost 3 bases at V and 8 bases at J; junction bases unmatched: 6. The CDR3 totals 15 residues. Germline CDR1 reads MNHNS; CDR2 reads SASEGT. Written as DNA, the CDR3 is TGTGCCAGCAGTGAGTTAGCGGGAGGGCGCGATGAGCAGTTCTTC. Translation: CASSELAGGRDEQFF.

V gene TRBV2 combines with J gene TRBJ2-5; tentatively, D is TRBD1 or TRBD2 (6 bases each). Trimming took off 3 bases at V and 4 bases at J, with 12 bases between the two ends. Germline assignment: CDR1 SNHLY and CDR2 FYNNEI. This CDR3 spans 14 amino acids. CDR3 in DNA: TGTGCCAGCAGTGAGCCCGGGGGCTTAGAGACCCAGTACTTC. Its translation is CASSEPGGLETQYF.

The chain uses TRBV18 and TRBJ2-1; 13 bases map to TRBD2. The ends lost 6 bases at V and 6 bases at J; junction bases unmatched: 5. CDR1 is KGHSH and CDR2 is LQKENI in the germline V gene. The CDR3 loop spans 15 amino acids. This chain's CDR3 is CASSSGLAGVNEQFF. DNA of the CDR3: TGTGCCAGCTCTTCAGGACTAGCGGGAGTCAATGAGCAGTTCTTC.